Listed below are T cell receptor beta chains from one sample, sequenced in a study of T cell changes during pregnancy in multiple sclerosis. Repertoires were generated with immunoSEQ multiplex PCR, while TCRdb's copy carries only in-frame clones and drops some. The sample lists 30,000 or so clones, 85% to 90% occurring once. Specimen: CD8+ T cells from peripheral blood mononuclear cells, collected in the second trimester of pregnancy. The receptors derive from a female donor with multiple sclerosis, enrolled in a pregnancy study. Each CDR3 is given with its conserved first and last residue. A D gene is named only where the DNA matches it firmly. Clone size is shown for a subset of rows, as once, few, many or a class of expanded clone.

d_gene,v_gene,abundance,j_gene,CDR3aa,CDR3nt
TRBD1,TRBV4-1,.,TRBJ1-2,CASSQEGQGSSYTF,TGCGCCAGCAGCCAAGAAGGACAGGGTTCTAGCTACACCTTC
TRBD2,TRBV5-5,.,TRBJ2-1,CASSLGSSGGNEQFF,TGTGCCAGCAGCTTGGGGTCTAGCGGGGGAAATGAGCAGTTCTTC
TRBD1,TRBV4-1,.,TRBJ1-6,CASSQPTGYNSPLHF,TGCGCCAGCAGCCAACCGACAGGGTATAATTCACCCCTCCACTTT
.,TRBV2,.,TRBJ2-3,CASSPDRDSGDTQYF,TGTGCCAGCAGTCCTGACAGGGACTCAGGAGATACGCAGTATTTT
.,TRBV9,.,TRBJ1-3,CASSTPVTGRSGNTIYF,TGTGCCAGCAGCACTCCCGTAACAGGGCGCTCTGGAAACACCATATATTTT
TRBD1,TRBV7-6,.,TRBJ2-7,CASSYRTGGRSYEQYF,TGTGCCAGCAGCTATAGGACAGGGGGCCGCTCCTACGAGCAGTACTTC
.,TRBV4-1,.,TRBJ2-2,CASSQASFPQGDTGELFF,TGCGCCAGCAGCCAGGCGAGTTTCCCCCAAGGGGACACCGGGGAGCTGTTTTTT
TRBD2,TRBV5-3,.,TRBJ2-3,CARWVDGGTDTQYF,TGTGCCAGGTGGGTTGACGGGGGGACAGATACGCAGTATTTT
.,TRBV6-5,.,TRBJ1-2,CASTRWGDGYTF,TGTGCCAGCACCCGGTGGGGGGATGGCTACACCTTC
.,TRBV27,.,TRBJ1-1,CASSGGRGSGTEAFF,TGTGCCAGCAGTGGGGGCAGGGGATCGGGGACTGAAGCTTTCTTT
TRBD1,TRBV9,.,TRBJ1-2,CASSPRTGSGYTF,TGTGCCAGCAGCCCGCGGACAGGGTCCGGCTACACCTTC
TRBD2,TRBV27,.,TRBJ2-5,CASSLFAGTSGLETQYF,TGTGCCAGCAGTTTATTCGCCGGGACTAGCGGGTTGGAGACCCAGTACTTC
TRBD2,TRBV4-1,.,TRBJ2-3,CASSYGGGRRTDTQYF,TGCGCCAGCAGCTATGGGGGCGGGAGGCGCACAGATACGCAGTATTTT
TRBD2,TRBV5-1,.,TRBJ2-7,CASSGRESYEQYF,TGCGCCAGCAGCGGGCGGGAGTCCTACGAGCAGTACTTC
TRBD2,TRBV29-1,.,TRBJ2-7,CSVVDRGRDASYEQYF,TGCAGCGTTGTAGATCGGGGGAGGGATGCCTCCTACGAGCAGTACTTC
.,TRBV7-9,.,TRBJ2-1,CASSEGTGYNEQFF,TGTGCCAGCAGCGAGGGTACAGGGTACAATGAGCAGTTCTTC
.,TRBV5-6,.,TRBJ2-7,CASSSRFASYEQYF,TGTGCCAGCAGCTCGCGTTTTGCATCCTACGAGCAGTACTTC
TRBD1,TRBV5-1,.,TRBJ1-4,CASSLDRGQGATNEKLFF,TGCGCCAGCAGCTTGGACAGGGGGCAAGGGGCAACTAATGAAAAACTGTTTTTT
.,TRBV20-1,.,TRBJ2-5,CSARGTLAHF,TGCAGTGCTAGGGGGACTCTAGCTCACTTC
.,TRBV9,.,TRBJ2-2,CASSATGVPGELFF,TGTGCCAGCAGCGCGACAGGTGTCCCCGGGGAGCTGTTTTTT
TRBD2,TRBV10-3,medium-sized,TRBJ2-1,CAISPGTSEIFNYNEQFF,TGTGCCATCAGTCCCGGGACTAGCGAGATCTTCAACTACAATGAGCAGTTCTTC
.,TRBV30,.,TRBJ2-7,CALTGSEYYEQYF,TGTGCCTTAACAGGGTCTGAGTACTACGAGCAGTACTTC
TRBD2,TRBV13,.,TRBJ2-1,CASSLPGLDYNEQFF,TGTGCCAGCAGCTTACCGGGACTAGACTACAATGAGCAGTTCTTC
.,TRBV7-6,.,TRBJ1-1,CASSNFRNTEAFF,TGTGCCAGCAGCAATTTTCGGAACACTGAAGCTTTCTTT
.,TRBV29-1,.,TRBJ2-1,CSVPQGWLGEQFF,TGCAGCGTTCCTCAGGGGTGGCTAGGTGAGCAGTTCTTC
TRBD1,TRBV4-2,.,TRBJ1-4,CASSHQDRAEKLFF,TGTGCCAGCAGCCATCAGGACAGGGCTGAAAAACTGTTTTTT
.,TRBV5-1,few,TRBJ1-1,CASSLDVRGTEAFF,TGCGCCAGCAGCTTGGATGTGCGGGGCACTGAAGCTTTCTTT
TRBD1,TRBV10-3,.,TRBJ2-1,CAISLRDRAYNEQFF,TGTGCCATCTCTCTCCGGGACAGAGCTTACAATGAGCAGTTCTTC
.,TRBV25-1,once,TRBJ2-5,CASSGGVRETQYF,TGTGCCAGCAGTGGCGGGGTTCGGGAGACCCAGTACTTC
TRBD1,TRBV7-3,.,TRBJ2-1,CASSSSRTGGRNEQFF,TGTGCCAGCAGCTCCTCAAGGACAGGGGGCAGGAATGAGCAGTTCTTC
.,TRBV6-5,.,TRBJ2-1,CASRRVSGLYNEQFF,TGTGCCAGCAGACGAGTATCGGGTCTTTACAATGAGCAGTTCTTC
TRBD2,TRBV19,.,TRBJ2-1,CASSTSLAGGRNEQFF,TGTGCCAGTAGTACGTCGCTAGCGGGAGGCAGGAATGAGCAGTTCTTC
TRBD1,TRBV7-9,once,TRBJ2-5,CASETRDRVGETQYF,TGTGCCAGCGAGACCCGGGACAGGGTAGGAGAGACCCAGTACTTC
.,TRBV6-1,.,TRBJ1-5,CASSGPGAAQPQHF,TGTGCCAGCAGTGGTCCAGGGGCGGCTCAGCCCCAGCATTTT
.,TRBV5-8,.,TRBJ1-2,CASSLTRDYGYTF,TGTGCCAGCAGCCTCACCCGGGACTATGGCTACACCTTC
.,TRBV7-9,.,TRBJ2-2,CASREARTNTGELFF,TGTGCCAGCAGAGAGGCCCGGACGAACACCGGGGAGCTGTTTTTT
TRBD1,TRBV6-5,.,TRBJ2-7,CASSYRDRGSYEQYF,TGTGCCAGCAGTTACCGGGACAGGGGCTCCTACGAGCAGTACTTC
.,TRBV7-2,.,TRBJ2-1,CASAGWPYNEQFF,TGTGCCAGCGCGGGGTGGCCTTACAATGAGCAGTTCTTC
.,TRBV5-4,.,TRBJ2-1,CASSRREYNEQFF,TGTGCCAGCAGCCGGAGGGAGTACAATGAGCAGTTCTTC
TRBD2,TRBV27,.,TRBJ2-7,CASSQRGGFYEQYF,TGTGCCAGCAGTCAACGGGGGGGTTTCTACGAGCAGTACTTC
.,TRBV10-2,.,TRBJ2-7,CASSGGYEQYF,TGCGCCAGCAGCGGAGGCTACGAGCAGTACTTC
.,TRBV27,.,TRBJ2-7,CASSPYRDYEQYF,TGTGCCAGCAGTCCGTACCGGGACTACGAGCAGTACTTC
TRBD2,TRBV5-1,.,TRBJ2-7,CASSLSGNYEQYF,TGCGCCAGCAGCTTGAGCGGGAATTACGAGCAGTACTTC
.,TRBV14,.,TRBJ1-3,CASSSIRDPSAGNTIYF,TGTGCCAGCAGCTCTATCAGGGATCCCAGTGCTGGAAACACCATATATTTT
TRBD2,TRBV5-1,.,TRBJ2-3,CASSYLAGGGTDTQYF,TGCGCCAGCAGCTATTTAGCCGGGGGGGGCACAGATACGCAGTATTTT
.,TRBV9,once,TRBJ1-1,CASSLGMNTEAFF,TGTGCCAGCAGCTTGGGCATGAACACTGAAGCTTTCTTT
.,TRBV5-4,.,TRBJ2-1,CASSEGGGEQFF,TGTGCCAGCAGCGAAGGGGGGGGTGAGCAGTTCTTC
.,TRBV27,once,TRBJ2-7,CASSPGHATYEQYF,TGTGCCAGCAGTCCCGGACACGCTACCTACGAGCAGTACTTC
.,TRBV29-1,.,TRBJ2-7,CSTVDSLTASYEQYF,TGCAGCACCGTCGACAGTTTGACCGCCTCCTACGAGCAGTACTTC
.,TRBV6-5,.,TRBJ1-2,CASSYSPDRLRKGYTF,TGTGCCAGCAGTTACTCTCCGGACAGACTAAGGAAGGGCTACACCTTC